This T cell receptor (beta chain) is from a study of post-analysis software for immune sequencing data. Whole-study results and caveats: Multiple sclerosis was associated with a significant reduction in normalized Chao1 diversity relative to controls.

The library was made from cDNA and included unique molecular identifiers. One entry per CDR3 protein, called by TCRdb with MiXCR from the PCR reads. The table has roughly 150,000 distinct CDR3 sequences, 30% to 45% seen once. Concerning this clonotype itself: Its antigen remains unidentified.

Germline loops: CDR1 MNHNY, CDR2 SVGAGI (reference sequence). V shed 2 bases, J shed 11 bases, and the junction held 14 bases outside the gene matches. This CDR3 is 15 amino acids long. This TCR came from a girl aged 5 to 17 with multiple sclerosis. This material consisted of blood, taken after autologous hematopoietic stem cell transplantation. The rearrangement joins TRBV6-6 to TRBJ2-5, with 7 bases matching TRBD2. In DNA, the CDR3 is TGTGCCAGCAGTTACGGGGGGACTAACCTTTCAAAGCAGTACTTC. This encodes CASSYGGTNLSKQYF.